This record concerns one T cell receptor (beta chain) sequence. The target antigen is unknown. Genomic DNA of every subset was divided equally among multiple immunoSEQ plates. TCRdb keeps only in-frame clones here, not all; method: immunoSEQ multiplex PCR. The sample lists millions of clones; 90% to 95% were seen once. The sample comes from a study of shared clonotypes between healthy human individuals. Germline V gene sequence: CDR1 GTSNPN, CDR2 SVGIG (reference sequence). The V segment lost 0 bases and the J segment 6 bases; nucleotides outside the gene matches: 4. This CDR3 is 14 amino acids long. All donors were Caucasian adults living in Nashville, Tennessee. Findings of the study overall: Compared with clonotypes that all four donors shared, non-shared clonotypes had lower generation probabilities. Around 5% of naive CD4 clonotypes were common to four donors.

The material sequenced was naive CD4+ T cells sorted from blood. This sample's subset: CD45RA+ positively selected. This chain uses TRBV30 with TRBJ2-7; TRBD1 aligns across 11 bases. The receptor was isolated from a man younger than 30 in good health. This chain's CDR3 is CAWSVGTGGGEQYF. The CDR3 DNA reads as TGTGCCTGGAGTGTAGGGACAGGGGGGGGCGAGCAGTACTTC. The whole variable domain, filled in from reference TRBV30 and TRBJ2-7, reads SQTIHQWPATLVQPVGSPLSLECTVEGTSNPNLYWYRQAAGRGLQLLFYSVGIGQISSEVPQNLSASRPQDRQFILSSKKLLLSDSGFYLCAWSVGTGGGEQYFGPGTRLTVT.